One and the same sample provided the 6 T cell receptor beta chains below, sequenced in a study of T cell responses to AZD1222 COVID-19 vaccine. The table came from immunoSEQ multiplex PCR; TCRdb's copy has only in-frame clones and leaves some out. The sample has some 130,000 clones; approximately 88% are singletons. Sequenced here: peripheral blood, sampled on day 0 of MenACWY control vaccination. These receptors came from an adult in good health.

The chain recombines TRBV19 with TRBJ1-2; D gene unclear. V was trimmed by 5 bases and J by 4 bases, leaving 17 bases between them. The CDR3 loop spans 15 amino acids. Germline CDR1 reads LNHDA; CDR2 reads SQIVND (reference sequence). The CDR3 is CASSPLVRTAYGYTF. In nucleotides, the CDR3 is TGTGCCAGTAGTCCTCTAGTAAGGACGGCCTATGGCTACACCTTC.

The chain uses TRBV11-1 and TRBJ1-4; D is perhaps TRBD1 (6 bases). The ends were cut back, 3 bases at V and 5 bases at J, with 7 bases in the middle. The germline V gene encodes CDR1 SGHAT and CDR2 FQDESV (reference sequence). This CDR3 has 13 amino acids. In nucleotides, the CDR3 is TGTGCCAGCAGCTTTGGACAGAATGAAAAACTGTTTTTT. Encoded protein: CASSFGQNEKLFF.

This chain connects TRBV6-5 to TRBJ2-7; no clear D gene. The CDR3 is made up of 12 amino acids. Trimming took 8 bases from V and 4 from J, leaving 12 bases between them. Per the germline V gene, CDR1 is MNHEY and CDR2 is SVGAGI. DNA of the CDR3: TGTGCCAGCGGTCGTGGTCGGTACGAGCAGTACTTC. Translating gives CASGRGRYEQYF.

The gene calls are TRBV6-2 or TRBV6-3 and TRBJ1-5, with a tentative D call TRBD1 (6 bases). From germline, CDR1 is MNHEY and CDR2 SVGEGT. This CDR3 has 15 amino acids. V was trimmed by 5 bases and J by 1 base, leaving 12 bases between them. This chain's CDR3 is CASSGSQGSNQPQHF. CDR3 DNA sequence: TGTGCCAGCAGTGGTTCACAGGGAAGCAATCAGCCCCAGCATTTT.

This clone has a single count. The chain recombines TRBV28 with TRBJ1-1; no clear D. Trimming stripped 4 bases from V and 10 bases from J, with 13 bases between. The CDR3 runs 12 residues. Germline V lookup: CDR1 MDHEN, CDR2 SYDVKM. The CDR3 sequence is CASSYDGEGAFF. In nucleotides, the CDR3 is TGTGCCAGCAGTTACGATGGGGAAGGAGCTTTCTTT.

The chain employs TRBV7-9 and TRBJ2-7; no definite D call. Germline loops: CDR1 SEHNR, CDR2 FQNEAQ (reference sequence). This CDR3 is built from 11 residues. V lost 5 bases, J lost 0 bases, and 2 bases lay in between. The DNA of the CDR3 is TGTGCCAGCAGCGCCTCCTACGAGCAGTACTTC. Translation: CASSASYEQYF.